The sequence of this T cell receptor beta chain was determined in a study of T cell repertoires in cytomegalovirus infection. Study at large: Matching HLA type and CMV infection were both indicated by public TCR beta signatures.

Germline assignment: CDR1 SGDLS and CDR2 YYNGEE. The CDR3 is made up of 17 amino acids. Using its own MiXCR run on the reads, TCRdb lists one record per CDR3 protein. The profile shows about 300,000 distinct CDR3 sequences, under 30% of them singletons. Regarding the study as a whole: CMV-specific HLA-C-restricted TCR beta clonotypes dominated the ex vivo response. Using cumulative public TCR beta family frequency, the authors identified those who carried CMV together with the relevant HLA.

Concerning this clonotype: What it recognizes is unknown. Germline is not matched at one junction end, which may reflect a read error.

The clonotype comes from a human donor in good health (CMV status not recorded). Some clones in this sample may be carry-over from other donors' samples. The specimen was PBMCs. This chain links TRBV9 with TRBJ1-2; D may be TRBD1 (5 bases). CDR3 amino acids: CSSSVAGTWGNNYGYTF. The CDR3 nucleotides are TGTTCCAGCAGCGTAGCAGGGACGTGGGGTAACAACTATGGCTACACCTTC. The full variable domain, completed using reference TRBV9 and TRBJ1-2, is DSGVTQTPKHLITATGQRVTLRCSPRSGDLSVYWYQQSLDQGLQFLIQYYNGEERAKGNILERFSAQQFPDLHSELNLSSLELGDSALYFCSSSVAGTWGNNYGYTFGSGTRLTVV.